This T cell receptor (beta chain) was sequenced during a study of blood T cell repertoires in COVID-19 (TCRdb year 2020). Broadly, across the study: Collaborator samples came from the United States, Italy and Spain and covered acute and convalescent phases of COVID-19. The prospective study material was composed of cDNA or gDNA derived from T cells, B-cell-depleted T cells, or PBMCs. The samples were drawn from the first 160 participants of the ongoing ImmuneRACE study and from 1,254 subjects provided by 6 global collaborators. Sample metadata almost always included a de-identified subject ID, COVID-19 status, age in years and sex. The repertoires were released in a freely available public database intended as a resource for research on the immune response to SARS-CoV-2. Where HLA class I and class II types were available, the types were taken from metadata supplied by the sample provider, not from assay-based typing. Subjects who had been exposed to COVID-19, were actively infected with it, or had recovered from it provided the deeply sampled blood TCRbeta repertoires that made up the dataset.

General study outcomes and caveats: The amount of clinical and demographic metadata varied by source and participant and was provided uncurated.

TCRbeta CDR3 regions were amplified from genomic DNA by means of the immunoSEQ Assay, a bias-controlled multiplex PCR. For the original study's pipeline: The number of nucleated cells in each sample was estimated from the amplification of reference gene primers within the assay. Sequence reads were collapsed and filtered to measure the absolute abundance of every unique TCRbeta CDR3 rearrangement. For each sample, productive Simpson clonality was calculated as the square root of Simpson's diversity index over productive rearrangements. TCRdb obtained this table from immuneACCESS and retained in-frame rearrangements with V and J assigned. These tables miss some clones; where compared with another copy, unresolved V genes account for less than half of the shortfall, and the remainder is unexplained. V, J and clone size reflect that table, while D and trimming were determined from the DNA. Present in this sample are about 20,000 clones, roughly nine tenths of which were seen just once. 7.9% of the sample goes to the ten largest clones.

The CDR3 spans 15 residues, from the cysteine through the phenylalanine. Here the CDR3 DNA is all that survives: 45 bases in frame from base 1. From a lookup of the germline V gene (reference sequence), CDR1 and CDR2 are GTSNPN and SVGIG. The junction shows trimming of 1 base on V and 0 bases on J, plus 11 bases between the germline ends. Details on this clone: Its recognized antigen is unknown. There are no base qualities to consult, and no much larger clone falls within one base.

Collaborating institutions collected whole blood in K2EDTA tubes following their own protocols. For TCRbeta analysis, collaborator samples were shipped as frozen whole blood, as isolated PBMCs, or as DNA extracted from either sample type. This TCR was sampled from a human donor with active COVID-19. The donor label of this sample is uncertain. In this chain, TRBV30 is recombined with TRBJ2-3; D gene: possibly TRBD1, on 6 matching bases. The sample consisted of peripheral blood. The sequenced DNA: TGTGCCTGGAGTGGGACAGCAATTAGCACAGATACGCAGTATTTT. Translated, this is CAWSGTAISTDTQYF.